One sample yielded the 3 T cell receptor beta chains listed below, sequenced in a study of cytotoxic CD8 clonotypes in ibrutinib-treated CLL. Measured with immunoSEQ multiplex PCR; TCRdb has only the in-frame clones, and not every one. In the table there are roughly 150,000 clones, over 75% of which are singletons. This specimen was PBMCs, taken at disease progression, from a patient treated with ibrutinib. The receptors stem from a human donor with chronic lymphocytic leukemia.

The chain employs TRBV12-5 and TRBJ1-3; D ambiguous. The V end was cut by 7 bases, the J end by 0 bases, with 13 bases between. The germline V gene encodes CDR1 LGHNT and CDR2 FRNRAP. The CDR3 loop spans 15 amino acids. This CDR3 is CASAPGLISGNTIYF. As DNA, the CDR3 is TGTGCTAGTGCCCCGGGTCTCATCTCTGGAAACACCATATATTTT.

The V gene is TRBV19, the J gene TRBJ2-1; D unclear. This CDR3 contains 15 residues. V was trimmed by 2 bases and J by 8 bases, leaving 16 bases between them. Germline CDR1 is LNHDA and CDR2 is SQIVND (reference sequence). The CDR3 DNA reads TGTGCCAGTAGTATATATTCCTCGGGTATGGATGAGCAGTTCTTC. Translating it yields CASSIYSSGMDEQFF.

This rearrangement joins TRBV29-1 to TRBJ1-5, with D tentatively TRBD1 (5 bases). Per the germline V gene, CDR1 is SQVTM and CDR2 is ANQGSEA. CDR3 length: 13 residues. Deletions cut 6 bases from V and 6 bases from J, with 15 bases between. CDR3 residues: CSVAAGPRQPQHF. The CDR3 DNA reads as TGCAGCGTCGCTGCAGGGCCACGTCAGCCCCAGCATTTT.